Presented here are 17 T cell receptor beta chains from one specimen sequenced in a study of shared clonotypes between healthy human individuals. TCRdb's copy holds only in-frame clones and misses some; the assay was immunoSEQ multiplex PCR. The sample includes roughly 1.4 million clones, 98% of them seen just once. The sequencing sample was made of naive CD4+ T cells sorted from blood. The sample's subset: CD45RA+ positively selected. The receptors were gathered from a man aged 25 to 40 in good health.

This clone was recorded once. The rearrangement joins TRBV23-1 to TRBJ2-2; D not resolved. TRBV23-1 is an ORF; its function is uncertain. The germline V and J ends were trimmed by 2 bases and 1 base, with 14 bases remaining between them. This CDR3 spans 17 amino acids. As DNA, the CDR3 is TGCGCCAGCAGTCAACCAAGCGCACAGAGGAACACCGGGGAGCTGTTTTTT. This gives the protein CASSQPSAQRNTGELFF.

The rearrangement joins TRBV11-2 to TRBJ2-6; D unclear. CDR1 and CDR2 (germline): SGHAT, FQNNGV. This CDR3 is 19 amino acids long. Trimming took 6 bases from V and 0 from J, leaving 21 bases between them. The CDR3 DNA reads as TGTGCCAGCAGACATTTCAGGCAGGATACCCCCTCTGGGGCCAACGTCCTGACTTTC. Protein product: CASRHFRQDTPSGANVLTF.

CDR3 nucleotide sequence: TGTGCCATCAGAGCGGAGGGCTCCTACAATGAGCAGTTCTTC. It yields the protein CAIRAEGSYNEQFF. The V call is TRBV10-3, the J call TRBJ2-1, with D perhaps TRBD2 (6 bases). Germline V gene data show CDR1 as ENHRY and CDR2 as SYGVKD. The CDR3 extends over 14 amino acids. Trimming pared 6 bases from V and 0 bases from J, leaving 9 bases between.

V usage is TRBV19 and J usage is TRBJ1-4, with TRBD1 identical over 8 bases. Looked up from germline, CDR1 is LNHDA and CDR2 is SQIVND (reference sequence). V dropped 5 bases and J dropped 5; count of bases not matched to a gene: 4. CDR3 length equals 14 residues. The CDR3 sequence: CASSDRGPNEKLFF. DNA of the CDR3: TGTGCCAGTAGTGACAGGGGCCCGAATGAAAAACTGTTTTTT.

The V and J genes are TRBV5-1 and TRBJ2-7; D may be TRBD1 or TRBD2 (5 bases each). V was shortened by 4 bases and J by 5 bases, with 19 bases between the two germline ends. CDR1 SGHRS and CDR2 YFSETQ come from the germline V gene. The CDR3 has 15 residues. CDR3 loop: CASSNGASWTHEQYF. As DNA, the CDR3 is TGCGCCAGCAGCAACGGGGCCTCATGGACCCACGAGCAGTACTTC.

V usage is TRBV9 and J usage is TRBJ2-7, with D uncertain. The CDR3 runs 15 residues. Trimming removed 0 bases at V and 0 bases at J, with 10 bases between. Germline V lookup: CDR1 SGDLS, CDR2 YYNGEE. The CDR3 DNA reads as TGTGCCAGCAGCGTAGAACATACCGTCTCCTACGAGCAGTACTTC. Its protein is CASSVEHTVSYEQYF.

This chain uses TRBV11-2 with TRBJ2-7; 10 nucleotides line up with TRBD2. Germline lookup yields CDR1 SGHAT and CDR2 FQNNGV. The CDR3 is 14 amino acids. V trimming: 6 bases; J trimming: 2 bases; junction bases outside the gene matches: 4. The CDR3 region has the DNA TGTGCCAGCAGGACTAGCGGGCGGGCCTACGAGCAGTACTTC. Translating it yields CASRTSGRAYEQYF.

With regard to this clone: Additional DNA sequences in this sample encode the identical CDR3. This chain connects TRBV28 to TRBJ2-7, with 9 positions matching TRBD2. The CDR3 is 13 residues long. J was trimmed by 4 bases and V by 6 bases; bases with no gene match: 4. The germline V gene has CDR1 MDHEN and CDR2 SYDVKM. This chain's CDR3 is CASRGLASYEQYF. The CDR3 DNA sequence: TGTGCCAGCAGGGGACTAGCTTCATACGAGCAGTACTTC.

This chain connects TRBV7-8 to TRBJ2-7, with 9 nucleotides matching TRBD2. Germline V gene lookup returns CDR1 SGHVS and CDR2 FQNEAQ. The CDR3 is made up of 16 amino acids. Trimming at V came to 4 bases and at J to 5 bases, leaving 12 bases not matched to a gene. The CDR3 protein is CASSSLTSGRLHEQYF. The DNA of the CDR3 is TGTGCCAGCAGCTCCCTGACTAGCGGTCGGCTCCACGAGCAGTACTTC. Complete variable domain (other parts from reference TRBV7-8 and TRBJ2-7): GAGVSQSPRYKVAKRGQDVALRCDPISGHVSLFWYQQALGQGPEFLTYFQNEAQLDKSGLPSDRFFAERPEGSVSTLKIQRTQQEDSAVYLCASSSLTSGRLHEQYFGPGTRLTVT.

The CDR3 sequence: CASSPSRQGSFYSNQPQHF. In DNA, the CDR3 is TGCGCCAGCAGCCCCTCTCGACAGGGGAGTTTCTATAGCAATCAGCCCCAGCATTTT. The chain recombines TRBV4-1 with TRBJ1-5; 8 bases are a match to TRBD1. V was clipped by 4 bases and J by 0 bases; unmatched bases: 14. The CDR3 extends over 19 amino acids. Germline V gives CDR1 MGHRA, CDR2 YSYEKL.

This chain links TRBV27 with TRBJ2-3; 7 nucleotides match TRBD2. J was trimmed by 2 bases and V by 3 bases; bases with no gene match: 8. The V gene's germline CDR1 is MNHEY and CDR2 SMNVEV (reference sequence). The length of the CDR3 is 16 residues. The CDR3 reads CASSFQAREFTDTQYF. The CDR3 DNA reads TGTGCCAGCAGTTTCCAGGCGCGGGAGTTCACAGATACGCAGTATTTT.

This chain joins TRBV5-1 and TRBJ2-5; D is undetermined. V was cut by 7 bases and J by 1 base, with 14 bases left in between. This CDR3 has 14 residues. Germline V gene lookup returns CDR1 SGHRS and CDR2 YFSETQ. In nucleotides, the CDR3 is TGCGCCAGCGGCCCCCCCGGCGGCCAAGAGACCCAGTACTTC. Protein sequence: CASGPPGGQETQYF.

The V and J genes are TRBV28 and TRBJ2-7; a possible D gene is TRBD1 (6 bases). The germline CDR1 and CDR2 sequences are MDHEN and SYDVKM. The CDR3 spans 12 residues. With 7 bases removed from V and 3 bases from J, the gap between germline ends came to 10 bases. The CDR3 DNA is TGTGCCAGCACCACAGGGCTCTACGAGCAGTACTTC. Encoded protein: CASTTGLYEQYF.

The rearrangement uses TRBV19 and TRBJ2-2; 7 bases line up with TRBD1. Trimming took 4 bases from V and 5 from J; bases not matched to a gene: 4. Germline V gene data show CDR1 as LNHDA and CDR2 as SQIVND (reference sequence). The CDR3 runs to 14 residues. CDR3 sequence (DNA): TGTGCCAGTAGTAGACAGACAGGGACCGGGGAGCTGTTTTTT. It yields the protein CASSRQTGTGELFF.

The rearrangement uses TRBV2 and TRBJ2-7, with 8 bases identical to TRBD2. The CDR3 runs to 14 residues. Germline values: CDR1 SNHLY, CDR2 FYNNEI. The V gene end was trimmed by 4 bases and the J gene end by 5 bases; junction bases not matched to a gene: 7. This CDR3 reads CASSVLSGNDEQYF. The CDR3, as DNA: TGTGCCAGCAGTGTGCTTAGCGGGAATGACGAGCAGTACTTC.

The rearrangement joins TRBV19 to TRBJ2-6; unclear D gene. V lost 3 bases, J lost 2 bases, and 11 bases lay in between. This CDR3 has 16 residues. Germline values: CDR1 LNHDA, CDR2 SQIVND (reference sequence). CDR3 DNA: TGTGCCAGTAGTATCCTGCTGGACGCTGGGGCCAACGTCCTGACTTTC. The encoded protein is CASSILLDAGANVLTF. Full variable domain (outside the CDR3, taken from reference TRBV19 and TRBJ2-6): DGGITQSPKYLFRKEGQNVTLSCEQNLNHDAMYWYRQDPGQGLRLIYYSQIVNDFQKGDIAEGYSVSREKKESFPLTVTSAQKNPTAFYLCASSILLDAGANVLTFGAGSRLTVL.

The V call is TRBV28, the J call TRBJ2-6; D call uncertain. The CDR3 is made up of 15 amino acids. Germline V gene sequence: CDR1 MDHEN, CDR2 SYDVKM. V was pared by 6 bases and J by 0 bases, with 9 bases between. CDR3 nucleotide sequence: TGTGCCAGCAGCATGATGCCCTCTGGGGCCAACGTCCTGACTTTC. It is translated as CASSMMPSGANVLTF.